This TCR beta chain was documented in a study of T cells in Graves' hyperthyroidism and ophthalmopathy. The CDR3 length is 14 residues. Trimming removed 3 bases from V and 4 bases from J; junction bases left unmatched: 2. Germline V gene sequence: CDR1 SGHTA, CDR2 FQGNSA. Researchers amplified the TCR beta CDR3 regions from RNA transcripts. Primed by the HTBI set, a first-round RT-PCR was run on the TCR CDR3. TCRdb re-analysed the multiplex PCR reads in MiXCR, keeping a single row per CDR3 protein. The data contain a few hundred thousand distinct CDR3 sequences, more than 15% of them seen just once; the ten biggest clones take up more than 3%. The table lists this clonotype with many counts. Ophthalmopathy cases scored 3 or more on the Clinical Activity Score and 4 or more on NOSPECS grade, with duration below 3 months. Fresh peripheral blood, roughly 9.8 ml of it, supplied the PBMCs.

This chain joins TRBV7-2 and TRBJ2-1, with 8 bases lining up with TRBD2. The sequenced sample was blood. This TCR derives from a woman aged 35 to 49 with Graves' ophthalmopathy. Here the CDR3 reads CASSFPSGYNEQFF. DNA of the CDR3: TGTGCCAGCAGCTTCCCTAGCGGGTACAATGAGCAGTTCTTC.